The 27 T cell receptor beta chains in this list originate from one sample, sequenced in a study of blood T cell repertoires in COVID-19. Produced via immunoSEQ multiplex PCR; TCRdb's table is partial and in-frame only. This sample carries roughly 390,000 clones, approximately 89% of them seen once, and the ten largest clones take about 9.4%. Sequencing input: peripheral blood. Every receptor here comes from a woman between 25 and 40 years old with COVID-19, enrolled during active disease.

J is TRBJ1-1 and V is TRBV18, with D unresolved. The germline V gene has CDR1 KGHSH and CDR2 LQKENI. Trimming took 3 bases from V and 6 from J, leaving 14 bases between them. This CDR3 is 14 amino acids long. The CDR3 reads CASSPSTWSAEAFF. The CDR3 DNA is TGTGCCAGCTCACCTTCAACGTGGTCAGCTGAAGCTTTCTTT.

The chain has TRBV5-4 and TRBJ2-1; D is possibly TRBD2 (6 bases). The ends were cut back, 4 bases at V and 3 bases at J, with 17 bases in the middle. This CDR3 region has 16 residues. Germline CDR1 SGHNT, CDR2 YYREEE (reference sequence). The CDR3 nucleotides read TGTGCCAGCAGCCCCCCTGCCGGGACTTTCTACAATGAGCAGTTCTTC. Its translation: CASSPPAGTFYNEQFF.

The chain uses TRBV9 and TRBJ2-1, with 9 bases fitting TRBD2. CDR3 length: 16 amino acids. The germline V gene encodes CDR1 SGDLS and CDR2 YYNGEE. The V segment lost 3 bases and the J segment 8 bases; nucleotides outside the gene matches: 12. The CDR3 nucleotides read TGTGCCAGCAGCGGGGAGGTGGGACTAGCCCGTCATGAGCAGTTCTTC. Translating gives CASSGEVGLARHEQFF.

This clone was detected only a few times. This chain uses TRBV4-2 with TRBJ1-4; D unresolved. In germline, CDR1 is LGHNA, CDR2 YNFKEQ. The V and J ends lost 1 base and 4 bases respectively, with 10 bases between them. There are 15 residues in the CDR3. CDR3 region: CASSQGGEINEKLFF. DNA of the CDR3: TGTGCCAGCAGCCAAGGAGGAGAGATTAATGAAAAACTGTTTTTT.

This clone was counted between two and nine times. This chain links TRBV6-2 or TRBV6-3 with TRBJ1-1; TRBD1 aligns across 10 bases. J was trimmed by 7 bases and V by 5 bases; bases with no gene match: 7. CDR1 MNHEY and CDR2 SVGEGT come from the germline V gene. The CDR3 spans 14 residues. The CDR3: CASSNGQGGFEAFF. The CDR3 DNA reads TGTGCCAGCAGTAACGGACAGGGGGGGTTTGAAGCTTTCTTT.

The table lists this clone with a count of one. In nucleotides, the CDR3 is TGTGCCTGGAGGGGACCGGGACAGGGGCGATACGAGCAGTACTTC. This sequence encodes CAWRGPGQGRYEQYF. The rearrangement links TRBV30 to TRBJ2-7; TRBD1 matches at 10 bases. V was pared by 3 bases and J by 4 bases, with 9 bases of the junction left unmatched. The CDR3 length is 15 residues. Germline CDR1 and CDR2: GTSNPN and SVGIG (reference sequence).

V gene TRBV5-1 combines with J gene TRBJ2-1; possibly TRBD1 for D (5 bases). The germline V gene encodes CDR1 SGHRS and CDR2 YFSETQ. Trimming took off 0 bases at V and 5 bases at J, with 12 bases between the two ends. There are 15 residues in the CDR3. The CDR3 bases are TGCGCCAGCAGCTTGGCTAGGGGCTGGGACAATGAGCAGTTCTTC. Encoded protein: CASSLARGWDNEQFF.

The V and J genes are TRBV5-4 and TRBJ1-3; no reliable D call. Germline V gives CDR1 SGHNT, CDR2 YYREEE (reference sequence). The CDR3 contains 14 residues. V was shortened by 2 bases and J by 4 bases, with 10 bases between the two germline ends. CDR3 amino acids: CASSLEGSGNTIYF. DNA for the CDR3: TGTGCCAGCAGCTTAGAGGGCTCCGGAAACACCATATATTTT.

J is TRBJ2-7 and V is TRBV24-1; 10 nucleotides match TRBD2. Germline-derived CDR1 and CDR2 are KGHDR and SFDVKD. The J segment lost 6 bases and the V segment lost 5 bases, leaving 6 bases of the junction unmatched. This CDR3 contains 14 residues. CDR3 region: CATSAAGGLGEQYF. The CDR3 DNA sequence: TGTGCCACCAGTGCAGCGGGAGGGCTTGGCGAGCAGTACTTC.

This chain links TRBV9 with TRBJ2-7, with 8 bases fitting TRBD2. The CDR3 has 16 residues. With 4 bases clipped from V and 3 bases from J, the junction kept 12 bases outside the gene matches. CDR1 SGDLS and CDR2 YYNGEE come from the germline V gene. The CDR3 spells CASSQSLAGELYEQYF. CDR3 DNA sequence: TGTGCCAGCAGCCAGTCTCTAGCGGGTGAACTCTACGAGCAGTACTTC. The variable domain in full, completed from reference TRBV9 and TRBJ2-7, reads DSGVTQTPKHLITATGQRVTLRCSPRSGDLSVYWYQQSLDQGLQFLIQYYNGEERAKGNILERFSAQQFPDLHSELNLSSLELGDSALYFCASSQSLAGELYEQYFGPGTRLTVT.

The chain is built from TRBV12-3 or TRBV12-4 and TRBJ1-1; D is undetermined. This CDR3 contains 11 residues. V gave up 6 bases and J gave up 6 bases, with 8 bases separating them. CDR3 sequence reads: CASSLVSEAFF. The CDR3 DNA follows: TGTGCCAGCAGCCTAGTTTCTGAAGCTTTCTTT.

This sequence joins TRBV19 and TRBJ1-5; TRBD1 matches at 7 bases. CDR1 and CDR2 from the germline V gene are LNHDA and SQIVND (reference sequence). The CDR3 consists of 19 residues. Trimming at V came to 3 bases and at J to 6 bases, leaving 20 bases not matched to a gene. DNA for the CDR3: TGTGCCAGTAGTATGCCAAAGTTGACAGGGAGAATTTTTAGTCAGCCCCAGCATTTT. Its protein product is CASSMPKLTGRIFSQPQHF.

The chain recombines TRBV7-2 with TRBJ2-4; 9 bases are shared with TRBD2. Germline V CDR1 and CDR2: SGHTA, FQGNSA. The CDR3 has 14 amino acids. With 0 bases clipped from V and 11 bases from J, the junction kept 5 bases outside the gene matches. The CDR3 DNA reads as TGTGCCAGCAGCTTAGCGGGGACTAGCCCTCTTCAGTACTTC. Its translation is CASSLAGTSPLQYF.

DNA of the CDR3: TGTGCCACCAGCAGACCGACAGGGGGCAGTAATGAAAAACTGTTTTTT. Amino acid sequence: CATSRPTGGSNEKLFF. The V and J genes are TRBV15 and TRBJ1-4, with 10 bases fitting TRBD1. The germline CDR1 and CDR2 sequences are LNHNV and YYDKDF (reference sequence). CDR3 length equals 16 residues. Trimming removed 2 bases from V and 4 bases from J; junction bases left unmatched: 4.

This chain uses TRBV6-5 with TRBJ1-2; TRBD1 matches at 7 bases. Germline V gene data show CDR1 as MNHEY and CDR2 as SVGAGI. The CDR3 covers 15 residues. With 5 bases clipped from V and 4 bases from J, the junction kept 10 bases outside the gene matches. The DNA of the CDR3 is TGTGCCAGCAGTAACGGGGGAACAGGGGTCTATGGCTACACCTTC. Its protein is CASSNGGTGVYGYTF.

This sequence joins TRBV4-1 and TRBJ1-1, with D possibly TRBD1 on 5 matching bases. Deletions cut 0 bases from V and 4 bases from J, with 18 bases between. Per the germline V gene, CDR1 is MGHRA and CDR2 is YSYEKL. The CDR3 is 17 residues long. CDR3 loop: CASSQDPAQGGVTEAFF. The CDR3 bases are TGCGCCAGCAGCCAAGACCCGGCCCAGGGCGGGGTCACTGAAGCTTTCTTT.

The chain combines TRBV2 with TRBJ2-7; no reliable D call. The length of the CDR3 is 11 residues. The germline V and J ends were trimmed by 8 bases and 5 bases, with 10 bases remaining between them. The germline V gene encodes CDR1 SNHLY and CDR2 FYNNEI. CDR3 nucleotides: TGTGCCAGCCGTCTCCGGGACGAGCAGTACTTC. Encoded protein: CASRLRDEQYF.

The rearrangement links TRBV7-9 to TRBJ1-4; D gene unclear. V was clipped by 4 bases and J by 3 bases, with 12 bases between them. The CDR3 is 15 amino acids. CDR1 is SEHNR and CDR2 is FQNEAQ in the germline V gene (reference sequence). The CDR3 DNA follows: TGTGCCAGCAGCTCACAAATCGCGGCTAATGAAAAACTGTTTTTT. This translates into CASSSQIAANEKLFF.

J is TRBJ2-7 and V is TRBV7-2; TRBD1 might be the D (5 bases). Trimming took 5 bases from V and 3 from J, leaving 14 bases between them. The CDR3 spans 14 residues. Germline V gene lookup returns CDR1 SGHTA and CDR2 FQGNSA. The CDR3 spells CASSIRVPGYEQYF. The CDR3 DNA sequence: TGTGCCAGCAGCATCAGGGTCCCGGGCTACGAGCAGTACTTC.

V gene TRBV9 combines with J gene TRBJ2-5, with D unclear. Trimming pared 0 bases from V and 5 bases from J, leaving 11 bases between. Germline CDR1 reads SGDLS; CDR2 reads YYNGEE. The CDR3 consists of 14 residues. CDR3 bases: TGTGCCAGCAGCGTAGGAACGAAGCGTGAGACCCAGTACTTC. It encodes CASSVGTKRETQYF.

The chain couples TRBV5-1 to TRBJ1-4, with D hard to call. This CDR3 contains 15 residues. Per the germline V gene, CDR1 is SGHRS and CDR2 is YFSETQ. Trimming cost V 6 bases and J 5 bases, with 17 bases left between them. CDR3 nucleotides: TGCGCCAGCACGAATAGAGGGATACCAAATGAAAAACTGTTTTTT. It codes for CASTNRGIPNEKLFF.

The genes are TRBV6-6 and TRBJ1-5; D gene unclear. Germline CDR1 is MNHNY and CDR2 is SVGAGI (reference sequence). This CDR3 spans 13 amino acids. With 4 bases removed from V and 4 bases from J, the gap between germline ends came to 8 bases. CDR3 sequence: CASSSSPNQPQHF. For the CDR3, the DNA is TGTGCCAGCAGTTCAAGCCCAAATCAGCCCCAGCATTTT.

V and J are TRBV6-2 or TRBV6-3 and TRBJ2-7, with 12 bases that match TRBD1. Germline trimming cut 2 bases from V and 7 bases from J; bases unmatched to any gene: 6. Germline V CDR1 and CDR2: MNHEY, SVGEGT. The CDR3 is 15 residues long. The CDR3 here is CASSYGGTGGAEQYF. The CDR3 nucleotides read TGTGCCAGCAGTTACGGGGGGACAGGGGGCGCGGAGCAGTACTTC.

V and J are TRBV28 and TRBJ2-1; TRBD2 is a possible D gene (5 bases). With 1 base removed from V and 5 bases from J, the gap between germline ends came to 15 bases. This CDR3 has 16 amino acids. Germline V gene data show CDR1 as MDHEN and CDR2 as SYDVKM. CDR3 sequence reads: CASSLLGSSSNNEQFF. The CDR3 nucleotides are TGTGCCAGCAGTTTATTAGGGTCTAGCAGTAACAATGAGCAGTTCTTC.

The rearrangement links TRBV5-4 to TRBJ2-5, with 9 bases matching TRBD2. The CDR3 is made up of 16 amino acids. The V gene's germline CDR1 is SGHNT and CDR2 YYREEE (reference sequence). Unmatched junction bases numbered 4, after V lost 0 bases and J lost 1 base. The CDR3 loop is CASSLGMTSGQETQYF. Here the CDR3 DNA reads TGTGCCAGCAGCTTGGGAATGACTAGCGGCCAAGAGACCCAGTACTTC. Filled out from reference TRBV5-4 and TRBJ2-5, the complete variable domain reads ETGVTQSPTHLIKTRGQQVTLRCSSQSGHNTVSWYQQALGQGPQFIFQYYREEENGRGNFPPRFSGLQFPNYSSELNVNALELDDSALYLCASSLGMTSGQETQYFGPGTRLLVL.

For the CDR3, the DNA is TGTGCCAGCAGCTTAGGGAGGGATATGAACACTGAAGCTTTCTTT. Encoded protein: CASSLGRDMNTEAFF. The genes are TRBV11-2 and TRBJ1-1; D unclear. This CDR3 comprises 15 residues. Trimming cost V 1 base and J 0 bases, with 9 bases left between them. CDR1 is SGHAT and CDR2 is FQNNGV in the germline V gene.

The chain employs TRBV19 and TRBJ1-6; D may be TRBD1 (6 bases). The length of the CDR3 is 17 residues. Trimming shortened V by 4 bases and J by 0 bases, and 13 bases separated the two germline ends. Germline V gene data show CDR1 as LNHDA and CDR2 as SQIVND (reference sequence). CDR3: CASSTSGTSSYNSPLHF. CDR3 DNA sequence: TGTGCCAGTAGTACCAGCGGGACATCCTCCTATAATTCACCCCTCCACTTT.